This TCR beta chain appears in the sequencing data of a study of PD-1 blockade in classical Hodgkin lymphoma. Of note for this clone: What it recognizes is unknown.

The repertoire was sequenced with immunoSEQ multiplex PCR; TCRdb's copy has only in-frame clones and lacks some. The table shows over 85,000 clones, with more than 85% occurring only once. Indicated time point: cycle 4 day 1 (C4D1), after less than seven weeks of nivolumab. Relapse was seen in all patients after autologous stem cell transplantation, and brentuximab vedotin exposure was variable. The CDR3 sequence is 14 residues long. V was shortened by 7 bases and J by 0 bases, with 13 bases between the two germline ends. Looked up from germline, CDR1 is SGDLS and CDR2 is YYNGEE. Study-wide results and caveats: In newly diagnosed patients, baseline TCR diversity was reportedly below that of healthy donors.

Sample: peripheral blood mononuclear cells (PBMCs), taken before the fourth cycle of nivolumab. The sequence was obtained from a human donor with classical Hodgkin lymphoma. The chain joins TRBV9 to TRBJ1-1; possibly TRBD1 for D (5 bases). Written as DNA, the CDR3 is TGTGCCAGCGGGGACCGGGGGTTGAACACTGAAGCTTTCTTT. Translating it yields CASGDRGLNTEAFF.